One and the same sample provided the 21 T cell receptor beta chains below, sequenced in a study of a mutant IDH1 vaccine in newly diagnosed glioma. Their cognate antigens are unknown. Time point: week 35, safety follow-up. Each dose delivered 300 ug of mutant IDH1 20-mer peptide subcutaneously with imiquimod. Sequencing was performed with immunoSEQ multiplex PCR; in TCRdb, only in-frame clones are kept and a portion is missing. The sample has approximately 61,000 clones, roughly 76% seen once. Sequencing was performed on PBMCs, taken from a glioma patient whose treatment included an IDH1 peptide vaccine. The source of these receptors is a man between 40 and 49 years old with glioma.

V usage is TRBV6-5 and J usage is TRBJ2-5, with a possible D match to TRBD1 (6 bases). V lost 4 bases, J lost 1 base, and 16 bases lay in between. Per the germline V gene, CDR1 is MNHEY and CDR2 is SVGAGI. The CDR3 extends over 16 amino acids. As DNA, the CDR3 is TGTGCCAGCAGTTGGCAGGGGATGACGGCCCAAGAGACCCAGTACTTC. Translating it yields CASSWQGMTAQETQYF.

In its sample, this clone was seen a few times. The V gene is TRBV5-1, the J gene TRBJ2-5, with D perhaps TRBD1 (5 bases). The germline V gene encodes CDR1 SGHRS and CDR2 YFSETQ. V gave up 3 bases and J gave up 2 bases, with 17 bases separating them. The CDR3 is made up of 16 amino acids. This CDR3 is CASSWGRWNSQETQYF. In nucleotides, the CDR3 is TGCGCCAGCAGCTGGGGCAGGTGGAACTCTCAAGAGACCCAGTACTTC.

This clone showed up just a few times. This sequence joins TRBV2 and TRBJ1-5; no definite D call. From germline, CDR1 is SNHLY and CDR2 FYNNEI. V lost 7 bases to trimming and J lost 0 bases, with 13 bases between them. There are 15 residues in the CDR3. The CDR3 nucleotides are TGTGCCAGCAATCTTCAGGAACATAGCAATCAGCCCCAGCATTTT. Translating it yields CASNLQEHSNQPQHF.

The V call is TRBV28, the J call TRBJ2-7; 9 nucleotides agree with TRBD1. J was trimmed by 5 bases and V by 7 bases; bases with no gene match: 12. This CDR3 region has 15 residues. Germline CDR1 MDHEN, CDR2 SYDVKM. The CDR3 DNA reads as TGTGCCAGCAATATGGGAGGGACAGGGAGAAACGAGCAGTACTTC. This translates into CASNMGGTGRNEQYF.

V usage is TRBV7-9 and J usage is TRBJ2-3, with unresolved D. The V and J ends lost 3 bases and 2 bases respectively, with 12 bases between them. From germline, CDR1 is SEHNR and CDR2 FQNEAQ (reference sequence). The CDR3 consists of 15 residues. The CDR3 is CASSFRTGFTDTQYF. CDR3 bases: TGTGCCAGCAGCTTTCGAACGGGCTTCACAGATACGCAGTATTTT.

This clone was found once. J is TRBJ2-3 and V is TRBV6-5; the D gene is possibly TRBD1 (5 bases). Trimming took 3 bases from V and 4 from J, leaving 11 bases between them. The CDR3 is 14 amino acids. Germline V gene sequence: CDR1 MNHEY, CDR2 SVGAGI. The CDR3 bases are TGTGCCAGCAGTTATTTAAGGGGTGCAGATACGCAGTATTTT. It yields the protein CASSYLRGADTQYF.

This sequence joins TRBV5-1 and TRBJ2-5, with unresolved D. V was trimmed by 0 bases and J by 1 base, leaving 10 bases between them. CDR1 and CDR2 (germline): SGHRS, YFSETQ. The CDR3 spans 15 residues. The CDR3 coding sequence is TGCGCCAGCAGCTTGGCCCTGGGATTCCAAGAGACCCAGTACTTC. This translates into CASSLALGFQETQYF.

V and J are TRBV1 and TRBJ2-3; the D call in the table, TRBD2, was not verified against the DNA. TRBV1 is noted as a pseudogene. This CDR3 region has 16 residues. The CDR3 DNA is TGCACCAGCAGCCAAGAGAGGGCCTGCCTCACAGATACGCAGTATTTT. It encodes CTSSQERACLTDTQYF.

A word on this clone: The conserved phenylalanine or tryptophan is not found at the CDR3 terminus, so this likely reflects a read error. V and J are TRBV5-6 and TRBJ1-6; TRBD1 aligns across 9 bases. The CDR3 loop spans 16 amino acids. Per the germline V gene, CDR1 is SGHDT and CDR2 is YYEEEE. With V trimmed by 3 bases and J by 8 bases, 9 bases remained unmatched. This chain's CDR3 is CASSSLNRGLDSPLHL. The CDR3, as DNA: TGTGCCAGCAGCTCTTTAAACAGGGGGCTAGATTCACCCCTCCACCTT.

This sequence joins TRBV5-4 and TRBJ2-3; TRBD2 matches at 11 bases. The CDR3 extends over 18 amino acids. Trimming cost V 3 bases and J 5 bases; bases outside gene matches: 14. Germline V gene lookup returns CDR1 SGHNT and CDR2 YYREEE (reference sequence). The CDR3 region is CASSWPGVAGGAGDTQYF. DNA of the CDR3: TGTGCCAGCAGCTGGCCGGGCGTAGCGGGGGGGGCAGGAGATACGCAGTATTTT.

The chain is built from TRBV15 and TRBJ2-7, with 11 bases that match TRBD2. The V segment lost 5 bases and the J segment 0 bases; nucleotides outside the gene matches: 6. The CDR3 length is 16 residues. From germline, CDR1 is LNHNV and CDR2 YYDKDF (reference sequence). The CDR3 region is CATSARLAGSSYEQYF. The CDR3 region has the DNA TGTGCCACCAGCGCGAGACTAGCGGGGAGCTCCTACGAGCAGTACTTC.

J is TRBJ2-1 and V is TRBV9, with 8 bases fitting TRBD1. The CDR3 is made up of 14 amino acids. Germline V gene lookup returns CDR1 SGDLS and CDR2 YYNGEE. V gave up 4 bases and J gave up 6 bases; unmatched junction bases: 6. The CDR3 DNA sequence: TGTGCCAGCAGCCCTCGGCAGGGGGCCAATGAGCAGTTCTTC. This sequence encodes CASSPRQGANEQFF.

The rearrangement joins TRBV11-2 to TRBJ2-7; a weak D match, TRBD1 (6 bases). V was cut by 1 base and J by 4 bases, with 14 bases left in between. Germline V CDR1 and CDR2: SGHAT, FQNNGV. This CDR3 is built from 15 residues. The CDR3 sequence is CASSLAGHPIYEQYF. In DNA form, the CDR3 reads TGTGCCAGCAGCTTAGCGGGACATCCTATTTACGAGCAGTACTTC.

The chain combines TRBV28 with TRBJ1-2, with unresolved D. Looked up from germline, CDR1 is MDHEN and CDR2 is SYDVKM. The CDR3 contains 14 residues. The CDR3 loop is CAAGGGRANYGYTF. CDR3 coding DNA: TGTGCAGCAGGTGGAGGCCGAGCTAACTATGGCTACACCTTC.

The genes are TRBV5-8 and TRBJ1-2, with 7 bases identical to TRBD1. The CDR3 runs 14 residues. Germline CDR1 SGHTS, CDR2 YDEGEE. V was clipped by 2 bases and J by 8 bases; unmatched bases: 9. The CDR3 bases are TGTGCCAGCAGCTTTTACGTAGGGGGCAGAGGCTACACCTTC. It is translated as CASSFYVGGRGYTF. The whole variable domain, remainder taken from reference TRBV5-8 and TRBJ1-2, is EAGVTQSPTHLIKTRGQQATLRCSPISGHTSVYWYQQALGLGLQFLLWYDEGEERNRGNFPPRFSGRQFPNYSSELNVNALELEDSALYLCASSFYVGGRGYTFGSGTRLTVV.

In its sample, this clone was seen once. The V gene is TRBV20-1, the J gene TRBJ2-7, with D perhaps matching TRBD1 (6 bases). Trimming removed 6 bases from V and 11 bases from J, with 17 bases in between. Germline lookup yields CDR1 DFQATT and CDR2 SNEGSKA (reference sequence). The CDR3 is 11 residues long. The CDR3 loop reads CSAEGPGDKYF. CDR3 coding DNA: TGCAGTGCCGAGGGCCCAGGGGATAAGTACTTC.

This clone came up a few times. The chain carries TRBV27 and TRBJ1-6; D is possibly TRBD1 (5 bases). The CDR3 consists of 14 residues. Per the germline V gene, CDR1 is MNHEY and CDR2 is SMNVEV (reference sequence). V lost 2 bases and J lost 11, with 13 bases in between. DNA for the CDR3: TGTGCCAGCAGTTTACAAAGGGGAGTGGCACCCCTCCACTTT. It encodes CASSLQRGVAPLHF.

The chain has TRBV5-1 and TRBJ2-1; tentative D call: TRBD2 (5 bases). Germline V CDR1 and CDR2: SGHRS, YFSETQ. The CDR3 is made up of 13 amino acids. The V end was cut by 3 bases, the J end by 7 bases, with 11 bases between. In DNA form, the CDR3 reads TGCGCCAGCAGCTCTCTAACGGGGAATGAGCAGTTCTTC. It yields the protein CASSSLTGNEQFF.

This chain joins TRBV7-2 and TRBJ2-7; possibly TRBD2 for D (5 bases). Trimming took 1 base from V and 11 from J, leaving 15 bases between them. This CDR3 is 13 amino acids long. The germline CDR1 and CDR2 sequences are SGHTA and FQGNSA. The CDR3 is CASSLEERKIKYF. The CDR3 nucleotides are TGTGCCAGCAGCTTAGAGGAGCGGAAGATTAAGTACTTC.

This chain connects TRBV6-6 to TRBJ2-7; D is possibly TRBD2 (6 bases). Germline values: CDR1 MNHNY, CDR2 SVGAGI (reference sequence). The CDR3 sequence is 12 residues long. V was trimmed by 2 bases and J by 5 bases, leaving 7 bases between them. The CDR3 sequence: CASSYGGNEQYF. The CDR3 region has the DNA TGTGCCAGCAGTTACGGGGGGAACGAGCAGTACTTC.

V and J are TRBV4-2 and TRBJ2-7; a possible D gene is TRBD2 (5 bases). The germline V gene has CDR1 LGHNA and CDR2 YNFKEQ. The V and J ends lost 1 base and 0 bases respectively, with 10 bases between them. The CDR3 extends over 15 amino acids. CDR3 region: CASSQVLDHSYEQYF. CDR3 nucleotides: TGTGCCAGCAGCCAAGTACTAGATCACTCCTACGAGCAGTACTTC.